This TCR beta chain was documented in a study of STAT5B mutations in CD4+ large granular lymphocyte leukemia. Findings of the study overall: Without putative leukemic clones, patient CD4-sorted repertoires remained more clonal than healthy CD4+ repertoires. Compared with healthy controls (2/35), patient top clones favored TRBV06 (8/27).

The V gene end was trimmed by 4 bases and the J gene end by 5 bases; junction bases not matched to a gene: 11. The CDR3 runs to 17 residues. CDR1 and CDR2 from the germline V gene are SGHTA and FQGNSA. As processed by the authors: The detection floor for productive clonotype frequency was 2.59 x 10-5. Generated by immunoSEQ multiplex PCR, the TCRdb table keeps only in-frame clones and is missing some. V and J calls and clone size come straight from that table; D and trimming were deduced from the DNA. The data show about 46,000 clones, 65% to 85% seen once. A note on this clone: Its antigen is not known.

This receptor was taken from a human donor in good health. Input material: CD4+ T cells from blood buffy coats. The chain is built from TRBV7-2 and TRBJ2-1; TRBD2 aligns across 10 bases. In DNA, the CDR3 is TGTGCCAGCAGCTCACTAGCGGGATCCGTTTGGGACAATGAGCAGTTCTTC. Amino acids: CASSSLAGSVWDNEQFF.